Each of the 19 T cell receptor beta chains below was sequenced from the same sample in a study of blood T cell repertoires in COVID-19. Profiled with immunoSEQ multiplex PCR; TCRdb holds only in-frame clones, not every one. Of about 280,000 clones in the sample, 90% were seen once. Material for sequencing was PBMCs or T cells enriched from blood (not recorded which). These receptors were collected from a woman aged 18-35 years with acute COVID-19.

This clone was counted a few times. In the same sample, other DNA sequences code for this CDR3. The chain joins TRBV4-3 to TRBJ2-1; TRBD2 aligns across 11 bases. The CDR3 is made up of 15 amino acids. The J segment lost 3 bases and the V segment lost 4 bases, leaving 2 bases of the junction unmatched. CDR1 LGHNA and CDR2 YSLEER come from the germline V gene. CDR3 sequence (DNA): TGCGCCAGCAGCCCGGGACTAGCGGTCTACAATGAGCAGTTCTTC. Translated: CASSPGLAVYNEQFF.

This chain joins TRBV5-8 and TRBJ1-5, with 9 bases identical to TRBD1. The CDR3 spans 15 residues. Germline V gives CDR1 SGHTS, CDR2 YDEGEE. J gave up 3 bases and V 2 bases, and 3 bases lay outside the gene matches. CDR3 coding DNA: TGTGCCAGCAGCTTTACAGGGGGCGTCAATCAGCCCCAGCATTTT. Translation: CASSFTGGVNQPQHF. Complete variable domain (other parts from reference TRBV5-8 and TRBJ1-5): EAGVTQSPTHLIKTRGQQATLRCSPISGHTSVYWYQQALGLGLQFLLWYDEGEERNRGNFPPRFSGRQFPNYSSELNVNALELEDSALYLCASSFTGGVNQPQHFGDGTRLSIL.

This clone came up once. The chain uses TRBV10-3 and TRBJ2-1; the match to TRBD2 covers 9 bases. Germline V gene data show CDR1 as ENHRY and CDR2 as SYGVKD. V lost 6 bases and J lost 5; bases outside the gene matches: 14. CDR3 size: 17 residues. The chain's CDR3 is CAISDGGASGVHNEQFF. DNA for the CDR3: TGTGCCATCAGCGATGGCGGGGCTAGCGGGGTCCACAATGAGCAGTTCTTC.

J is TRBJ2-7 and V is TRBV7-8; D call uncertain. Germline values: CDR1 SGHVS, CDR2 FQNEAQ. The V gene lost 1 base and the J gene lost 2 bases, with 9 bases spanning the gap. This CDR3 is built from 14 residues. The CDR3 reads CASSLVLETYEQYF. CDR3 DNA sequence: TGTGCCAGCAGCTTAGTGCTGGAGACCTACGAGCAGTACTTC.

This chain joins TRBV5-1 and TRBJ2-2; 9 nucleotides agree with TRBD2. The CDR3 covers 15 residues. Trimming took 0 bases from V and 9 from J; bases not matched to a gene: 6. Germline CDR1 SGHRS, CDR2 YFSETQ. CDR3: CASSLDGGRARELFF. The CDR3, as DNA: TGCGCCAGCAGCTTGGATGGCGGGAGGGCCCGGGAGCTGTTTTTT.

This clone showed up just once. This chain joins TRBV7-2 and TRBJ2-7, with 8 bases that match TRBD2. Unmatched junction bases numbered 16, after V lost 0 bases and J lost 6 bases. The V gene's germline CDR1 is SGHTA and CDR2 FQGNSA. The CDR3 is made up of 18 amino acids. The CDR3 nucleotides read TGTGCCAGCAGCTTAGCCAGAAGGCTAGCGGGCTCTTTCCCCGAGCAGTACTTC. Its protein product is CASSLARRLAGSFPEQYF.

The rearrangement joins TRBV19 to TRBJ2-2, with TRBD2 identical over 7 bases. The length of the CDR3 is 16 residues. CDR1 is LNHDA and CDR2 is SQIVND in the germline V gene (reference sequence). V dropped 3 bases and J dropped 1; count of bases not matched to a gene: 5. The DNA of the CDR3 is TGTGCCAGTAGTATGCCCAGCGGGATGAACACCGGGGAGCTGTTTTTT. This sequence encodes CASSMPSGMNTGELFF.

The rearrangement links TRBV13 to TRBJ2-5, with 7 bases matching TRBD1. The V gene's germline CDR1 is PRHDT and CDR2 FYEKMQ (reference sequence). J gave up 2 bases and V 1 base, and 7 bases lay outside the gene matches. CDR3 length equals 16 residues. The CDR3 spells CASSLERGLDQETQYF. CDR3 DNA sequence: TGTGCCAGCAGCTTAGAAAGGGGGCTGGATCAAGAGACCCAGTACTTC. Looking up the rest from reference TRBV13 and TRBJ2-5 gives the full variable domain: AAGVIQSPRHLIKEKRETATLKCYPIPRHDTVYWYQQGPGQDPQFLISFYEKMQSDKGSIPDRFSAQQFSDYHSELNMSSLELGDSALYFCASSLERGLDQETQYFGPGTRLLVL.

This sequence joins TRBV7-3 and TRBJ1-1; the D is unclear. The germline gives CDR1 SGHTA, CDR2 FQGTGA. Trimming stripped 5 bases from V and 1 base from J, with 14 bases between. The CDR3 has 15 amino acids. CDR3 residues: CASSPRGGENTEAFF. CDR3 coding DNA: TGTGCCAGCAGCCCACGTGGCGGGGAGAACACTGAAGCTTTCTTT.

The chain recombines TRBV6-5 with TRBJ2-5; 9 bases match TRBD1. Germline trimming cut 6 bases from V and 7 bases from J; bases unmatched to any gene: 6. Per germline, CDR1 MNHEY and CDR2 SVGAGI. This CDR3 comprises 13 residues. In DNA, the CDR3 is TGTGCCAGCAGGGGGACAGGGTTGGGGACCCAGTACTTC. Protein sequence: CASRGTGLGTQYF.

This chain uses TRBV4-2 with TRBJ1-1; D unresolved. Germline V gene lookup returns CDR1 LGHNA and CDR2 YNFKEQ. The V and J ends lost 4 bases and 0 bases respectively, with 9 bases between them. The CDR3 has 14 amino acids. CDR3 sequence reads: CASSREVLNTEAFF. CDR3 bases: TGTGCCAGCAGCCGGGAGGTCCTGAACACTGAAGCTTTCTTT.

The J gene is TRBJ1-5, the V gene TRBV28, with 9 bases lining up with TRBD1. Germline V CDR1 and CDR2: MDHEN, SYDVKM. The CDR3 totals 14 residues. V was clipped by 6 bases and J by 2 bases; unmatched bases: 2. The CDR3 loop reads CASRRDRGNQPQHF. The CDR3 coding sequence is TGTGCCAGCAGGCGGGACAGGGGCAATCAGCCCCAGCATTTT.

To note about this clone: An end of the junction does not agree with germline; a read error may underlie this. The rearrangement links TRBV6-1 to TRBJ1-2; D gene ambiguous. Germline V gene data show CDR1 as MNHNS and CDR2 as SASEGT. The CDR3 length is 14 residues. This CDR3 reads CASTEREGDYGYTF. The CDR3 DNA is TGTGCCAGCACTGAAAGGGAGGGTGACTATGGCTACACCTTC.

The rearrangement links TRBV18 to TRBJ2-5, with TRBD1 matching 8 bases. The CDR3 runs to 15 residues. V was pared by 3 bases and J by 2 bases, with 5 bases of the junction left unmatched. The germline CDR1 and CDR2 sequences are KGHSH and LQKENI. CDR3 nucleotide sequence: TGTGCCAGCTCACCTTTACAGGGGGGACAAGAGACCCAGTACTTC. Its translation: CASSPLQGGQETQYF.

Only a few counts were recorded for this clone. The chain uses TRBV18 and TRBJ1-6; no firm D call. CDR3 length: 14 amino acids. Trimming shortened V by 2 bases and J by 4 bases, and 6 bases separated the two germline ends. Per germline, CDR1 KGHSH and CDR2 LQKENI. The CDR3 protein is CASSPNEYNSPLHF. Written as DNA, the CDR3 is TGTGCCAGCTCACCAAACGAGTATAATTCACCCCTCCACTTT.

V and J are TRBV19 and TRBJ1-1, with a weak D call TRBD1 (5 bases). Germline values: CDR1 LNHDA, CDR2 SQIVND (reference sequence). V shed 3 bases and J shed 0 bases, with 17 bases lying between them. CDR3 size: 17 residues. CDR3 DNA sequence: TGTGCCAGTAGTATTTACCGCGGACGGGGGATGAACACTGAAGCTTTCTTT. It yields the protein CASSIYRGRGMNTEAFF.

The genes are TRBV7-9 and TRBJ1-2; D gene ambiguous. The V end was cut by 5 bases, the J end by 3 bases, with 10 bases between. CDR1 is SEHNR and CDR2 is FQNEAQ in the germline V gene (reference sequence). The length of the CDR3 is 13 residues. The CDR3 reads CASSPGSHYGYTF. The CDR3 DNA sequence: TGTGCCAGCAGCCCCGGGAGCCACTATGGCTACACCTTC.

This chain connects TRBV2 to TRBJ1-5, with 9 bases identical to TRBD1. The CDR3 totals 15 residues. Looked up from germline, CDR1 is SNHLY and CDR2 is FYNNEI. V shed 5 bases, J shed 6 bases, and the junction held 8 bases outside the gene matches. The CDR3 region has the DNA TGTGCCAGCAGTAGGAGGACAGGGGTGAGTCAGCCCCAGCATTTT. As protein: CASSRRTGVSQPQHF.

V gene TRBV6-5 combines with J gene TRBJ2-2; the D is unclear. CDR3 length: 15 amino acids. The germline V gene has CDR1 MNHEY and CDR2 SVGAGI. Trimming shortened V by 7 bases and J by 5 bases, and 17 bases separated the two germline ends. In DNA, the CDR3 is TGTGCCAGCAAAGACTCGAGCGTAATGACCGGGGAGCTGTTTTTT. Residues: CASKDSSVMTGELFF.